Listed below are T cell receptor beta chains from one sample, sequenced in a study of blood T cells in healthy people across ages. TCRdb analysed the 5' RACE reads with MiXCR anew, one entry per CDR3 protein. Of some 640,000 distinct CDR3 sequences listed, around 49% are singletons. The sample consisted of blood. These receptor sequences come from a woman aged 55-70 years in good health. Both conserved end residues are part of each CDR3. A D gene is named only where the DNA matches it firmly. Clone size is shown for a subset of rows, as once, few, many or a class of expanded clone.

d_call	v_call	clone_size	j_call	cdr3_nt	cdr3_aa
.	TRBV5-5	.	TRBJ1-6	TGTGCCAGCAGCTTTTCTACAGGGAATAATTCACCCCTCCACTTT	CASSFSTGNNSPLHF
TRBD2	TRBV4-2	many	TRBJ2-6	TGTGCCAGCAGCCAGGGGAGGGTTTCTGGGGCCAACGTCCTGACTTTC	CASSQGRVSGANVLTF
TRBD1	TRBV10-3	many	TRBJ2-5	TGTGCCATCAGTGACCGACAGGGGCAAGAGACCCAGTACTTC	CAISDRQGQETQYF
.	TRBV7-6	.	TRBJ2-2	TGTGCCAGCAGCGCCAGAACAGGGCAGAACACCGGGGAGCTGTTTTTT	CASSARTGQNTGELFF
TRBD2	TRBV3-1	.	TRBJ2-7	TGTGCCAGCAGCCAAGGCCAGCGGGGGGGTTACAATGAGCAGTACTTC	CASSQGQRGGYNEQYF
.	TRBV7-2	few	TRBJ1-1	TGTGCCAGCAGCGGATCAACGTCGGGGATCACTGAAGCTTTCTTT	CASSGSTSGITEAFF
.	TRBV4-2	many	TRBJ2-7	TGTGCCAGCAGCCACACGACCGACTACGAGCAGTACTTC	CASSHTTDYEQYF
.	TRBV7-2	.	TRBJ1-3	TGTGCCAGCGCCCCGGGAGGACATGGAGACACCATATATTTT	CASAPGGHGDTIYF
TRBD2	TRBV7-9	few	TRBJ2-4	TGTGCCAGCAGTTCGGGGGGGTGGACCAAAAACATTCAGTACTTC	CASSSGGWTKNIQYF
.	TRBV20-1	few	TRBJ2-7	TGCAGTGCTAGAGCCAGCGGGCTTAGCTCCTACGAGCAGTACTTC	CSARASGLSSYEQYF
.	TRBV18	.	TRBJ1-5	TGTGCCAGCTCACCACAAACCCCGGGTAGCAATCAGCCCCAGCATTTT	CASSPQTPGSNQPQHF
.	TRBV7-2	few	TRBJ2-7	TGTGCCAGCAGCTTAATGGGAGGCGGGTTCTACGAGCAGTACTTC	CASSLMGGGFYEQYF
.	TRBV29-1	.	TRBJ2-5	TGCAGCTTGCCGCGGGACAGACAAGAGACCCAGTACTTC	CSLPRDRQETQYF
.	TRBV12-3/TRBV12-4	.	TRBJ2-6	TGTGCCAGCAGGGACCCTGGGGCCAACGTCCTGACTTTC	CASRDPGANVLTF
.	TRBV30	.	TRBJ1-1	TGTGCCTGGGCGGGTCCCACCAACACTGAAGCTTTCTTT	CAWAGPTNTEAFF
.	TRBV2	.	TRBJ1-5	TGTGCCAGCAGTGAAAGAAGGGCATCTCAGCCCCAGCATTTT	CASSERRASQPQHF
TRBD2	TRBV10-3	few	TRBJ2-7	TGTGCCATCAGGCAGGGGGGAGAGACTAGCGGGAGTTACGAGCAGTACTTC	CAIRQGGETSGSYEQYF
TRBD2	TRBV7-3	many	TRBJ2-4	TGTGCCAGCAGCCCTCCGGGACTAGGGCGTTTGGCCAAAAACATTCAGTACTTC	CASSPPGLGRLAKNIQYF
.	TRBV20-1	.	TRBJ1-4	TGCAGTGCTAGTGATCTAAATGAAAAACTGTTTTTT	CSASDLNEKLFF
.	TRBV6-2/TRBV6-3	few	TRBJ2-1	TGTGCCAGCAGTACTAGCCGGGGCTCCTACAATGAGCAGTTCTTC	CASSTSRGSYNEQFF
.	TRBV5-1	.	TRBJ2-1	TGCGCCAGCAGCTTGGGGCCTAGCGTGGGCCTCAATGAGCAGTTCTTC	CASSLGPSVGLNEQFF
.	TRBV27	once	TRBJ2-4	TGTGCCAGCAGGGGTAGCGGCTTCGGTGAGCAGTACTTC	CASRGSGFGEQYF
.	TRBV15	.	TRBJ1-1	TGTGCCACCAGCAACCGGGGCAACACTGAAGCTTTCTTT	CATSNRGNTEAFF
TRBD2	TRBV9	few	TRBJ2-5	TGTGCCAGCAGCACTAGCGGGAGGCCCCTCAATGAGCAGTACTTC	CASSTSGRPLNEQYF
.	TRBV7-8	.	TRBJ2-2	TGTGCCAGCATTGGGGAAGGGCCGGAGCTGTTTTTT	CASIGEGPELFF
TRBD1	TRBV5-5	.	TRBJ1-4	TGTGCCAGCAGCCCAGGGCGGGGGACAGGGGCTGCGGCGAATGAAAAACTGTTTTTT	CASSPGRGTGAAANEKLFF
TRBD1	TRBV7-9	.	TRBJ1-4	TGTGCCAGCAGCACATGGGGACAGACCCCAACTAATGAAAAACTGTTTTTT	CASSTWGQTPTNEKLFF
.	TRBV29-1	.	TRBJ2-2	TGCAGCGTTAGGGAGGCCGGGGAGCTGTTTTTT	CSVREAGELFF
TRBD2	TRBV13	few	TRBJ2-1	TGTGCCAGCAGCCCCGGGACTAGCGGGACTGATGAGCAGTTCTTC	CASSPGTSGTDEQFF
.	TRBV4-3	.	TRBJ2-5	TGCGCCAGCAGCCAAGATTGGGAAGGGAAGACCCAGTACTTC	CASSQDWEGKTQYF
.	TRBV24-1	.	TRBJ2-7	TGTGCCACCAGTGATTCGGGCAGGGGCCGGCCTAGCGGTTCCTACGAGCAGTACTTC	CATSDSGRGRPSGSYEQYF
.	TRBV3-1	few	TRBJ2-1	TGTGCCAGCAGCCAAGATCCGGCGGCCGGGCAGTTCTTC	CASSQDPAAGQFF
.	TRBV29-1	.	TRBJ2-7	TGCAGCGTGGAAGGGGGGAGCGGTAGCTCCTACGAGCAGTACTTC	CSVEGGSGSSYEQYF
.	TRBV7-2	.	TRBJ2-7	TGTGCCAGCAGCTTAGTGGACGCCTACGAGCAGTACTTC	CASSLVDAYEQYF
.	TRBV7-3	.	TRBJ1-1	TGTGCCAGCAGCCCCGACACAGACACTGAAGCTTTCTTT	CASSPDTDTEAFF
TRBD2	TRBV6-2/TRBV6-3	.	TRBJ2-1	TGTGCCTGCAGTTACTCGAGGGGCCTAGCGGACAATGAGCAGTTCTTC	CACSYSRGLADNEQFF
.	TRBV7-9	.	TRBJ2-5	TGTGCCAGCAGCTTAAGCGGTTTCGCGGGAGAGACCCAGTACTTC	CASSLSGFAGETQYF
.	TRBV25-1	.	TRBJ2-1	TGTGCCAGCAGTGACACAGGTTCAATCAATGAGCAGTTCTTC	CASSDTGSINEQFF
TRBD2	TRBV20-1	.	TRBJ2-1	TGCAGTGCTAGAGTAGCGGGAGGGGGCGATGAGCAGTTCTTC	CSARVAGGGDEQFF
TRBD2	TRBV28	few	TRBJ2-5	TGTGCCAGCAGTTTCAGGACTAGCGCACCCCAAGAGACCCAGTACTTC	CASSFRTSAPQETQYF
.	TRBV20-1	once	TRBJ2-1	TGCAGTGCTTTTTCTCCGAGACAAAAGGGCTACAATGAACAGTTCTTC	CSAFSPRQKGYNEQFF
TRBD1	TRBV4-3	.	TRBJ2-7	TGCGCCAGCAGCCAAGATTCGGGACAGGGGTACGAGCAGTACTTC	CASSQDSGQGYEQYF
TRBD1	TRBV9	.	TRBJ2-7	TGTGCCAGCAGCGTCTCCGGGACAGACAGCTCCTACAATGAGCAGTACTTC	CASSVSGTDSSYNEQYF
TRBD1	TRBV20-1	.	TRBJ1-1	TGCAGTGCCCCCCCCGGCAGGGGGGGGGCTGAAGCTTTCTTT	CSAPPGRGGAEAFF
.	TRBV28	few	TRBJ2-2	TGTGCCAGCAGGGAAGGGGGGAACACCGGGGAGCTGTTTTTT	CASREGGNTGELFF
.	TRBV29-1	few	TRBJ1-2	TGCAGCGTTGAAGGCAGGGTAACGGACTATGGCTACACCTTC	CSVEGRVTDYGYTF
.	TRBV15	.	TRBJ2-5	TGTGCCACCAGCAGAACGAGGGGACGGGAGACCCAGTACTTC	CATSRTRGRETQYF
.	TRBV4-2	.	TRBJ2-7	TGTGCCAGCAGCCAAAGGTGGGGCACCTACGAGCAGTACTTC	CASSQRWGTYEQYF